The clone carrying this TCR beta chain showed up many times. Its matching antigen is unknown. This entry comes from a study of glioma-infiltrating T cells. Amplification of TCR alpha and beta CDR3 regions from RNA used iRepertoire nested multiplex PCR. TCRdb reprocessed the multiplex PCR reads with MiXCR, giving one entry per CDR3 protein. The data contain 44,000 or so distinct CDR3 sequences, approximately 20% of them seen just once; the ten biggest clones take up more than 5.5%. Study observations and caveats: CDR3 overlap between tissue and blood was very small.

The receptor was isolated from a human donor with low-grade glioma or glioblastoma, undergoing nonglioma brain surgery, or in good health (not recorded which). The sequenced sample consisted of glioma tissue, nonneoplastic brain tissue, or PBMCs (not recorded which).

The CDR3 loop reads CASSPRQGLMNTEAFF. The CDR3 nucleotides read TGTGCCAGCAGCCCCAGACAGGGTCTCATGAACACTGAAGCTTTCTTT. V usage is TRBV14 and J usage is TRBJ1-1; 7 bases line up with TRBD1. Trimming removed 4 bases from V and 0 bases from J; junction bases left unmatched: 8. Germline V CDR1 and CDR2: SGHDN, FVKESK. The CDR3 consists of 16 residues.